The 27 T cell receptor beta chains below were found in one sample sequenced in a study of T cells after posttransplantation cyclophosphamide. Treatment was busulfan-fludarabine conditioning, a marrow graft, and cyclophosphamide on days +3 and +4. Assay used: immunoSEQ multiplex PCR; TCRdb lists only in-frame clones, some missing. The sample consists of 20,000 to 25,000 clones, 86% of them appearing once. Source: PBMCs, taken after allogeneic stem cell transplant with posttransplant cyclophosphamide. The receptor set was obtained from a female patient in her 30s who received an allogeneic stem cell transplant from an unrelated donor, was CMV-positive, and had no GVHD. Some T cells may be graft donor cells.

V and J are TRBV21-1 and TRBJ2-2; the D call TRBD1 from the table was never checked on the DNA. TRBV21-1 is flagged as a pseudogene. The CDR3 runs to 15 residues. CDR3 residues: CASSKEQSNTGELFF. For the CDR3, the DNA is TGTGCCAGCAGCAAAGAACAGAGTAACACCGGGGAGCTGTTTTTT.

CDR3 nucleotide sequence: TGTGCCATCAGTGAGGCGAAGCTACAGTACTTC. Amino acids: CAISEAKLQYF. The chain couples TRBV10-3 to TRBJ2-5; D call uncertain. Trimming stripped 2 bases from V and 11 bases from J, with 9 bases between. The CDR3 covers 11 residues. Germline V CDR1 and CDR2: ENHRY, SYGVKD.

The chain has TRBV30 and TRBJ1-2; D gene ambiguous. This CDR3 is 15 amino acids long. Germline V CDR1 and CDR2: GTSNPN, SVGIG (reference sequence). Trimming removed 0 bases from V and 4 bases from J, with 15 bases in between. CDR3 loop: CAWSVRGKRAYGYTF. DNA of the CDR3: TGTGCCTGGAGTGTAAGAGGGAAAAGGGCCTATGGCTACACCTTC.

The chain recombines TRBV6-5 with TRBJ2-3, with 10 bases matching TRBD2. Germline V gene sequence: CDR1 MNHEY, CDR2 SVGAGI. The J segment lost 2 bases and the V segment lost 4 bases, leaving 6 bases of the junction unmatched. This CDR3 region has 16 residues. CDR3 bases: TGTGCCAGCAGTTCTAAGCGGGGGGGACTCACAGATACGCAGTATTTT. Residues: CASSSKRGGLTDTQYF.

The chain combines TRBV5-8 with TRBJ2-3; TRBD1 matches at 11 bases. The CDR3 has 15 residues. The J segment lost 4 bases and the V segment lost 4 bases, leaving 5 bases of the junction unmatched. The V gene's germline CDR1 is SGHTS and CDR2 YDEGEE. CDR3 region: CASSPDRGLADTQYF. For the CDR3, the DNA is TGTGCCAGCAGCCCGGACAGGGGGCTCGCAGATACGCAGTATTTT.

V is TRBV9 and J is TRBJ2-2, with TRBD2 as a possible D gene (5 bases). V was cut by 0 bases and J by 1 base, with 13 bases left in between. The CDR3 runs 17 residues. The germline V gene has CDR1 SGDLS and CDR2 YYNGEE. DNA for the CDR3: TGTGCCAGCAGCGTAGCTACCCGGACTCAGAACACCGGGGAGCTGTTTTTT. Its translation: CASSVATRTQNTGELFF.

The V call is TRBV28, the J call TRBJ2-7; D is perhaps TRBD1 (6 bases). Germline assignment: CDR1 MDHEN and CDR2 SYDVKM. CDR3 length: 11 amino acids. Deletions cut 4 bases from V and 6 bases from J, with 7 bases between. In nucleotides, the CDR3 is TGTGCCAGCAGTTACAGGGTCGAGCAGTACTTC. It is translated as CASSYRVEQYF.

The chain recombines TRBV5-1 with TRBJ2-5; TRBD1 matches 7 bases. Germline loops: CDR1 SGHRS, CDR2 YFSETQ. The ends lost 0 bases at V and 5 bases at J; junction bases unmatched: 4. The CDR3 totals 14 residues. The CDR3 DNA follows: TGCGCCAGCAGCTTGGACAGGGGCGGGGAGACCCAGTACTTC. This codes for CASSLDRGGETQYF. Full variable domain (missing parts from reference TRBV5-1 and TRBJ2-5): KAGVTQTPRYLIKTRGQQVTLSCSPISGHRSVSWYQQTPGQGLQFLFEYFSETQRNKGNFPGRFSGRQFSNSRSEMNVSTLELGDSALYLCASSLDRGGETQYFGPGTRLLVL.

V is TRBV10-1 and J is TRBJ2-2, with 8 positions matching TRBD2. After removal of 4 bases from V and 0 bases from J, the junction contained 1 base not matched to a gene. The CDR3 runs 15 residues. Germline V gives CDR1 WNHNN, CDR2 SYGVQD (reference sequence). CDR3 sequence: CASSVAGTNTGELFF. The CDR3 region has the DNA TGCGCCAGCAGTGTAGCGGGGACGAACACCGGGGAGCTGTTTTTT.

The chain joins TRBV23-1 to TRBJ1-5, with D uncertain. TRBV23-1 qualifies as an ORF whose function is uncertain. The CDR3 covers 15 residues. With 8 bases removed from V and 5 bases from J, the gap between germline ends came to 19 bases. The CDR3 protein is CASSEGVGFYQPQHF. The CDR3 region has the DNA TGCGCCAGCTCCGAGGGAGTTGGTTTTTATCAGCCCCAGCATTTT.

There are a few counts of this clone. The chain has TRBV19 and TRBJ1-6, with D perhaps TRBD1 (5 bases). Germline V gene sequence: CDR1 LNHDA, CDR2 SQIVND (reference sequence). Trimming took off 5 bases at V and 13 bases at J, with 15 bases between the two ends. The CDR3 consists of 13 residues. The CDR3 DNA reads as TGTGCCAGTAGTGTTCCAGCCAGGGCTCCCCTCCACTTT. Protein: CASSVPARAPLHF.

The rearrangement joins TRBV18 to TRBJ2-3; a weak D match, TRBD2 (6 bases). The CDR3 loop spans 15 amino acids. V was clipped by 2 bases and J by 1 base, with 10 bases between them. Germline CDR1 reads KGHSH; CDR2 reads LQKENI. CDR3 nucleotides: TGTGCCAGCTCACCAACTAGCAGGGGCACAGATACGCAGTATTTT. Amino acid sequence: CASSPTSRGTDTQYF.

The chain couples TRBV6-1 to TRBJ2-5; D possibly corresponds to TRBD1 (6 bases). The CDR3 is 15 residues long. Per the germline V gene, CDR1 is MNHNS and CDR2 is SASEGT. Between the trimmed V and J ends, which lost 5 bases and 5 bases, there was a span of 18 bases. The chain's CDR3 is CASSQQLLQGETQYF. DNA for the CDR3: TGTGCCAGCAGTCAACAGCTACTTCAGGGGGAGACCCAGTACTTC.

J is TRBJ2-3 and V is TRBV28, with 8 bases that match TRBD2. The germline V gene has CDR1 MDHEN and CDR2 SYDVKM. The CDR3 has 14 residues. Unmatched junction bases numbered 5, after V lost 6 bases and J lost 3 bases. CDR3 sequence reads: CASRRGLVTDTQYF. DNA for the CDR3: TGTGCCAGCAGACGGGGACTAGTTACAGATACGCAGTATTTT.

CDR3 nucleotide sequence: TGTGCCAGCAGTCCATACGAGCAGTACTTC. Encoded protein: CASSPYEQYF. This chain joins TRBV28 and TRBJ2-7, with D hard to call. This CDR3 is 10 amino acids long. The ends were cut back, 5 bases at V and 4 bases at J, with 3 bases in the middle. Germline CDR1 reads MDHEN; CDR2 reads SYDVKM.

The CDR3 region has the DNA TGTGCCAGTAGTATAGACGACACTTTCTATGGCTACACCTTC. Translated: CASSIDDTFYGYTF. The chain uses TRBV19 and TRBJ1-2; D uncertain. The germline CDR1 and CDR2 sequences are LNHDA and SQIVND (reference sequence). Trimming shortened V by 0 bases and J by 4 bases, and 9 bases separated the two germline ends. CDR3 length equals 14 residues. Based on the CDR3 plus reference TRBV19 and TRBJ1-2, the full variable domain is DGGITQSPKYLFRKEGQNVTLSCEQNLNHDAMYWYRQDPGQGLRLIYYSQIVNDFQKGDIAEGYSVSREKKESFPLTVTSAQKNPTAFYLCASSIDDTFYGYTFGSGTRLTVV.

The chain links TRBV9 to TRBJ2-7; 8 nucleotides match TRBD1. The CDR3 loop spans 16 amino acids. Germline lookup yields CDR1 SGDLS and CDR2 YYNGEE. V was clipped by 0 bases and J by 5 bases; unmatched bases: 10. CDR3 loop: CASSVEAGGIQNEQYF. CDR3 sequence (DNA): TGTGCCAGCAGCGTAGAGGCAGGGGGCATACAAAACGAGCAGTACTTC.

This clone was recorded a few times. The same CDR3 can be traced to other DNA sequences in this sample. This sequence joins TRBV5-1 and TRBJ2-4, with TRBD2 matching 12 bases. CDR3 size: 16 residues. V gave up 4 bases and J gave up 0 bases; unmatched junction bases: 2. From germline, CDR1 is SGHRS and CDR2 YFSETQ. For the CDR3, the DNA is TGCGCCAGCAGCCTAGCGGGGGGGTTAGCCAAAAACATTCAGTACTTC. As protein: CASSLAGGLAKNIQYF.

This clone was recorded only once. This CDR3 is CASQTGPDQETQYF. CDR3 nucleotides: TGTGCCAGCCAGACAGGGCCCGACCAAGAGACCCAGTACTTC. The chain recombines TRBV19 with TRBJ2-5; 7 nucleotides line up with TRBD1. Germline V lookup: CDR1 LNHDA, CDR2 SQIVND (reference sequence). The ends lost 9 bases at V and 0 bases at J; junction bases unmatched: 7. This CDR3 contains 14 residues.

The gene calls are TRBV6-1 and TRBJ2-2; D gene unclear. Germline CDR1 is MNHNS and CDR2 is SASEGT. Between the trimmed V and J ends, which lost 10 bases and 0 bases, there was a span of 15 bases. The CDR3 spans 15 residues. Here the CDR3 reads CATRGLNANTGELFF. The CDR3 DNA sequence: TGTGCCACCCGAGGCCTTAACGCGAACACCGGGGAGCTGTTTTTT.

This chain connects TRBV9 to TRBJ2-1; 10 bases are shared with TRBD1. There are 16 residues in the CDR3. Germline V lookup: CDR1 SGDLS, CDR2 YYNGEE. The V segment lost 4 bases and the J segment 0 bases; nucleotides outside the gene matches: 4. The CDR3 loop reads CASSLRTGGSYNEQFF. In DNA form, the CDR3 reads TGTGCCAGCAGCTTACGGACAGGGGGCTCCTACAATGAGCAGTTCTTC.

This rearrangement joins TRBV2 to TRBJ2-2; 8 nucleotides match TRBD1. V shed 3 bases, J shed 3 bases, and the junction held 6 bases outside the gene matches. This CDR3 comprises 16 residues. Germline CDR1 and CDR2: SNHLY and FYNNEI. The DNA for the CDR3 is TGTGCCAGCAGTGACGGCAGGGGGCGCGACACCGGGGAGCTGTTTTTT. It codes for CASSDGRGRDTGELFF.

This clone was recorded a few times. The chain recombines TRBV10-3 with TRBJ2-3; 9 bases agree with TRBD2. Germline V gene lookup returns CDR1 ENHRY and CDR2 SYGVKD. CDR3 length: 13 amino acids. V shed 10 bases, J shed 5 bases, and the junction held 7 bases outside the gene matches. The CDR3 DNA sequence: TGTGCCACAATAGCGGGGGATATAGATACGCAGTATTTT. Encoded protein: CATIAGDIDTQYF.

The chain combines TRBV5-4 with TRBJ2-2; D not certain. This CDR3 is 14 amino acids long. V lost 2 bases and J lost 1, with 6 bases in between. Germline V gene lookup returns CDR1 SGHNT and CDR2 YYREEE (reference sequence). CDR3 region: CASSFLRNTGELFF. The CDR3 nucleotides read TGTGCCAGCAGCTTTCTACGGAACACCGGGGAGCTGTTTTTT.

The chain carries TRBV28 and TRBJ2-7, with D possibly being TRBD1 (5 bases). Germline V gene data show CDR1 as MDHEN and CDR2 as SYDVKM. This CDR3 has 13 amino acids. Trimming removed 2 bases at V and 1 base at J, with 6 bases between. The CDR3 coding sequence is TGTGCCAGCAGTTTAAAGGGGTCCTACGAGCAGTACTTC. Its protein product is CASSLKGSYEQYF.

The CDR3 is CASSLETSGGTDTQYF. In DNA, the CDR3 is TGCGCCAGCAGCTTGGAGACTAGCGGGGGCACAGATACGCAGTATTTT. The chain couples TRBV5-1 to TRBJ2-3; 11 bases are shared with TRBD2. CDR3 size: 16 residues. Trimming removed 0 bases from V and 1 base from J; junction bases left unmatched: 1. Germline lookup yields CDR1 SGHRS and CDR2 YFSETQ.

This clone has more than one count but fewer than ten. This chain links TRBV2 with TRBJ1-4; TRBD1 might be the D (5 bases). The V end was cut by 4 bases, the J end by 7 bases, with 10 bases between. The CDR3 is made up of 13 amino acids. Germline V gives CDR1 SNHLY, CDR2 FYNNEI. The DNA of the CDR3 is TGTGCCAGCAGTGCCGGGGGGAGTGAAAAACTGTTTTTT. Protein: CASSAGGSEKLFF.